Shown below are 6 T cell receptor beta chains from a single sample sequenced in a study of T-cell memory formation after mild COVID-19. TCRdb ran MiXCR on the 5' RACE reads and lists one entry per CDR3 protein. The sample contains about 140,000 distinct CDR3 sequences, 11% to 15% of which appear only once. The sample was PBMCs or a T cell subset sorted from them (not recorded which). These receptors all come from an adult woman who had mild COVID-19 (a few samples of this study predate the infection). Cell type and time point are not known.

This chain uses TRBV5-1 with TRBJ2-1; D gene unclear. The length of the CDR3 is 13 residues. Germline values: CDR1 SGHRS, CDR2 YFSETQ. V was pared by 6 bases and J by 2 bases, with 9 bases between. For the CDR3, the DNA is TGCGCCAGCATGGAGACCCCCTACAATGAGCAGTTCTTC. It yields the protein CASMETPYNEQFF.

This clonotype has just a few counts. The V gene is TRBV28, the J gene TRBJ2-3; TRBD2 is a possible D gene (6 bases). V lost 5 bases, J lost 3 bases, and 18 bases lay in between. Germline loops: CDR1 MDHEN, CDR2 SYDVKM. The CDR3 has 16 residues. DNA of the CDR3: TGTGCCAGCAGTCCCGACGGAGGGGTCAGGACAGATACGCAGTATTTT. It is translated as CASSPDGGVRTDTQYF.

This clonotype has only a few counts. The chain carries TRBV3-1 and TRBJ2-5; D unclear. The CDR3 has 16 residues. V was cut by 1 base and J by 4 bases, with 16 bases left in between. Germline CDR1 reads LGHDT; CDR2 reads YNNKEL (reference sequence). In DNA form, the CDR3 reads TGTGCCAGCAGCCAAGGACGGGTTGGAGTAGGAGAGACCCAGTACTTC. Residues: CASSQGRVGVGETQYF.

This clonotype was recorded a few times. CDR3 nucleotides: TGCGCCAGCAGCCAAGATGAGGGATTGAACACTGAAGCTTTCTTT. Translation: CASSQDEGLNTEAFF. The chain joins TRBV4-1 to TRBJ1-1; D is uncertain. The germline CDR1 and CDR2 sequences are MGHRA and YSYEKL. CDR3 size: 15 residues. Trimming stripped 0 bases from V and 0 bases from J, with 8 bases between.

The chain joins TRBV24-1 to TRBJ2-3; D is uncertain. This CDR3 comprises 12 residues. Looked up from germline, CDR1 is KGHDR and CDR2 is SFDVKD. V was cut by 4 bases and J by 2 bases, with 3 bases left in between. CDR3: CATSEYTDTQYF. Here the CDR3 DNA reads TGTGCCACCAGTGAGTACACAGATACGCAGTATTTT.

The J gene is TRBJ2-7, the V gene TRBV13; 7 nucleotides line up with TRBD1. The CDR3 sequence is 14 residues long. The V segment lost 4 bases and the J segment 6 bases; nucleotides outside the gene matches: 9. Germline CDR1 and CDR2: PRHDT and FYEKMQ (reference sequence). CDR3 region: CASSSYDREIEQYF. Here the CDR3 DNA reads TGTGCCAGCAGCTCGTACGACAGGGAGATCGAGCAGTACTTC.